One T cell receptor (beta chain) is described in this entry. These data belong to a study of blood T cell repertoires in COVID-19. The wider study: The study drew acute and convalescent COVID-19 samples from the United States, Italy and Spain.

Methods used by the authors: Reference gene primer amplification in the assay estimated nucleated cell counts. The data were produced by immunoSEQ multiplex PCR, yet TCRdb's version contains in-frame clones alone and is incomplete. V and J calls and clone size are as listed in that table; D and trimming were resolved from the DNA. The repertoire holds 350,000 to 400,000 clones, with about 90% as singletons. The CDR3 runs to 15 residues. J was trimmed by 7 bases and V by 7 bases; bases with no gene match: 11. Per the germline V gene, CDR1 is SNHLY and CDR2 is FYNNEI. Cohort assignment relied on participant-reported clinical history.

The gene calls are TRBV2 and TRBJ1-2; 11 nucleotides match TRBD1. This sequence originates from a woman between 25 and 40 years old who had recovered from COVID-19. The sequencing input was PBMCs or T cells enriched from blood (not recorded which). CDR3 sequence reads: CASNPRTGGVAGYTF. CDR3 in DNA: TGTGCCAGCAACCCGAGGACAGGGGGCGTCGCTGGCTACACCTTC.